Below, 24 T cell receptor beta chains from the same sample are listed, as sequenced in a study of CD4 T cells in relation to SARS-CoV-2 and coronaviruses. Sequencing was performed with immunoSEQ multiplex PCR; in TCRdb, only in-frame clones are kept and a portion is missing. The data contain 30,000 to 45,000 clones, 70% to 90% of them singletons. What was sequenced was memory CD4+ T cells from PBMCs. Every receptor here comes from an adult with COVID-19.

The chain is built from TRBV28 and TRBJ1-5; D unresolved. CDR1 and CDR2 from the germline V gene are MDHEN and SYDVKM. Trimming stripped 7 bases from V and 6 bases from J, with 16 bases between. This CDR3 comprises 14 residues. DNA for the CDR3: TGTGCCAGCACCTTGAGGCACTTGGGTCAGCCCCAGCATTTT. This translates into CASTLRHLGQPQHF.

CDR3 loop: CATSWEGTDTQYF. For the CDR3, the DNA is TGTGCCACCAGTTGGGAGGGGACAGATACGCAGTATTTT. The V call is TRBV24-1, the J call TRBJ2-3, with 7 positions matching TRBD2. The CDR3 spans 13 residues. J gave up 3 bases and V 6 bases, and 2 bases lay outside the gene matches. Germline loops: CDR1 KGHDR, CDR2 SFDVKD.

In its sample, this clone ranks as large. This rearrangement joins TRBV11-3 to TRBJ1-2; TRBD1 matches 7 bases. J gave up 0 bases and V 5 bases, and 6 bases lay outside the gene matches. The CDR3 is 15 amino acids. Germline CDR1 reads SGHNT; CDR2 reads YENEEA. Written as DNA, the CDR3 is TGTGCCAGCAGCCCCAACAGGGGAGCTAACTATGGCTACACCTTC. This encodes CASSPNRGANYGYTF.

This chain joins TRBV5-8 and TRBJ2-5, with D possibly being TRBD1 or TRBD2 (5 bases each). The V gene lost 5 bases and the J gene lost 3 bases, with 17 bases spanning the gap. Germline V gene lookup returns CDR1 SGHTS and CDR2 YDEGEE. The CDR3 runs to 15 residues. CDR3 protein: CASSFGQRGEETQYF. DNA for the CDR3: TGTGCCAGCAGTTTCGGCCAGAGGGGCGAAGAGACCCAGTACTTC. The variable domain in full, with the rest retrieved from reference TRBV5-8 and TRBJ2-5, is EAGVTQSPTHLIKTRGQQATLRCSPISGHTSVYWYQQALGLGLQFLLWYDEGEERNRGNFPPRFSGRQFPNYSSELNVNALELEDSALYLCASSFGQRGEETQYFGPGTRLLVL.

This chain links TRBV11-3 with TRBJ2-1, with 12 bases fitting TRBD2. The germline gives CDR1 SGHNT, CDR2 YENEEA. This CDR3 comprises 15 residues. Unmatched junction bases numbered 4, after V lost 5 bases and J lost 5 bases. In nucleotides, the CDR3 is TGTGCCAGCAGCAACCTAGCGGGGGGGAACAATGAGCAGTTCTTC. This gives the protein CASSNLAGGNNEQFF.

The V gene is TRBV18, the J gene TRBJ1-4; D is uncertain. Per the germline V gene, CDR1 is KGHSH and CDR2 is LQKENI. V was clipped by 1 base and J by 2 bases, with 14 bases between them. The CDR3 is 17 amino acids. The CDR3 here is CASSPQGGGSTNEKLFF. CDR3 nucleotide sequence: TGTGCCAGCTCACCACAGGGTGGTGGTAGCACTAATGAAAAACTGTTTTTT.

The rearrangement links TRBV28 to TRBJ1-5; D remains unclear. V lost 6 bases and J 4 bases, leaving 19 bases between the germline ends. Germline loops: CDR1 MDHEN, CDR2 SYDVKM. This CDR3 contains 16 residues. The CDR3 spells CASSSPSWGDNQPQHF. In DNA form, the CDR3 reads TGTGCCAGCAGCTCACCTTCATGGGGTGATAATCAGCCCCAGCATTTT.

The gene calls are TRBV5-4 and TRBJ2-2; TRBD1 agrees at 10 bases. Germline assignment: CDR1 SGHNT and CDR2 YYREEE (reference sequence). The CDR3 is 16 amino acids. V shed 5 bases, J shed 7 bases, and the junction held 11 bases outside the gene matches. CDR3 nucleotide sequence: TGTGCCAGCAGTTCGACAGGGGGCAATTATGGCGGGGAGCTGTTTTTT. Protein product: CASSSTGGNYGGELFF.

The chain has TRBV6-5 and TRBJ2-2, with D tentatively TRBD1 or TRBD2 (5 bases each). Deletions cut 5 bases from V and 1 base from J, with 11 bases between. CDR1 and CDR2 (germline): MNHEY, SVGAGI. CDR3 length: 15 residues. CDR3 region: CASSRDRQNTGELFF. The DNA for the CDR3 is TGTGCCAGCAGTCGGGACCGACAGAACACCGGGGAGCTGTTTTTT.

V gene TRBV5-4 combines with J gene TRBJ2-3; D is perhaps TRBD1 (6 bases). The CDR3 totals 18 residues. Germline values: CDR1 SGHNT, CDR2 YYREEE (reference sequence). Trimming removed 4 bases from V and 1 base from J, with 22 bases in between. The CDR3 DNA follows: TGTGCCAGCAGCCCCCGAGGCAGGGGTCTAGTGCGCACAGATACGCAGTATTTT. The encoded protein is CASSPRGRGLVRTDTQYF.

The chain has TRBV11-2 and TRBJ2-2; 8 positions agree with TRBD1. The trim removed 0 bases at V and 2 bases at J, leaving 5 bases unmatched. The CDR3 covers 17 residues. Germline V gives CDR1 SGHAT, CDR2 FQNNGV. The CDR3 loop reads CASSLDRGQVNTGELFF. The DNA for the CDR3 is TGTGCCAGCAGCTTAGACAGGGGACAGGTCAACACCGGGGAGCTGTTTTTT.

The J gene is TRBJ2-1, the V gene TRBV10-3; D gene unclear. The CDR3 is made up of 14 amino acids. Trimming shortened V by 5 bases and J by 0 bases, and 8 bases separated the two germline ends. Looked up from germline, CDR1 is ENHRY and CDR2 is SYGVKD. CDR3: CAISTDSSYNEQFF. The CDR3 region has the DNA TGTGCCATCAGTACAGATAGCTCCTACAATGAGCAGTTCTTC.

This clone has only a few counts. V and J are TRBV19 and TRBJ1-2; D gene uncertain. From germline, CDR1 is LNHDA and CDR2 SQIVND (reference sequence). V lost 8 bases to trimming and J lost 4 bases, with 11 bases between them. There are 12 residues in the CDR3. CDR3 nucleotides: TGTGCCAGTCTCGGGGAGAGCTATGGCTACACCTTC. It is translated as CASLGESYGYTF.

The rearrangement links TRBV5-1 to TRBJ1-3; 7 bases fit TRBD1. This CDR3 is 21 amino acids long. With V trimmed by 5 bases and J by 0 bases, 23 bases remained unmatched. Germline assignment: CDR1 SGHRS and CDR2 YFSETQ. CDR3 protein: CASRYVFKGGYDRDSGNTIYF. The CDR3 region has the DNA TGCGCCAGCAGATATGTTTTCAAAGGGGGATATGACAGGGACTCTGGAAACACCATATATTTT.

This rearrangement joins TRBV28 to TRBJ2-1; D is ambiguous. V lost 2 bases to trimming and J lost 2 bases, with 7 bases between them. This CDR3 comprises 14 residues. Germline loops: CDR1 MDHEN, CDR2 SYDVKM. CDR3 sequence reads: CASSLGLAYNEQFF. CDR3 bases: TGTGCCAGCAGTTTAGGGCTAGCCTACAATGAGCAGTTCTTC. The whole variable domain, remainder taken from reference TRBV28 and TRBJ2-1, is DVKVTQSSRYLVKRTGEKVFLECVQDMDHENMFWYRQDPGLGLRLIYFSYDVKMKEKGDIPEGYSVSREKKERFSLILESASTNQTSMYLCASSLGLAYNEQFFGPGTRLTVL.

V is TRBV5-6 and J is TRBJ1-5; D not certain. The CDR3 runs 13 residues. Trimming shortened V by 4 bases and J by 11 bases, and 16 bases separated the two germline ends. Germline CDR1 SGHDT, CDR2 YYEEEE. The CDR3 protein is CASSMGLFQAQHF. DNA for the CDR3: TGTGCCAGCAGCATGGGCCTCTTTCAAGCCCAGCATTTT.

This chain connects TRBV4-2 to TRBJ1-4, with D unresolved. Germline assignment: CDR1 LGHNA and CDR2 YNFKEQ. The V and J ends lost 3 bases and 8 bases respectively, with 13 bases between them. This CDR3 is built from 14 residues. CDR3: CASSHVGVEEKLFF. The CDR3 DNA follows: TGTGCCAGCAGCCATGTGGGAGTGGAAGAAAAACTGTTTTTT.

The rearrangement links TRBV6-5 to TRBJ1-2; D gene ambiguous. V was cut by 2 bases and J by 0 bases, with 4 bases left in between. The CDR3 runs to 13 residues. CDR1 and CDR2 (germline): MNHEY, SVGAGI. The CDR3 DNA is TGTGCCAGCAGTTACGGGGCTAACTATGGCTACACCTTC. This codes for CASSYGANYGYTF.

The V and J genes are TRBV5-1 and TRBJ1-4, with a weak D call TRBD1 (5 bases). This CDR3 has 13 amino acids. V lost 4 bases and J 8 bases, leaving 12 bases between the germline ends. Germline V lookup: CDR1 SGHRS, CDR2 YFSETQ. CDR3 sequence reads: CASSGTPGEKLFF. The DNA of the CDR3 is TGCGCCAGCAGCGGGACTCCAGGGGAAAAACTGTTTTTT.

The J gene is TRBJ2-7, the V gene TRBV15; D remains unclear. Germline V lookup: CDR1 LNHNV, CDR2 YYDKDF (reference sequence). V lost 8 bases and J 0 bases, leaving 17 bases between the germline ends. The CDR3 runs 15 residues. CDR3 coding DNA: TGTGCCACCCGGATCAAAACAGCAAGCTCCTACGAGCAGTACTTC. It specifies CATRIKTASSYEQYF.

The V gene is TRBV12-5, the J gene TRBJ1-2, with a possible D match to TRBD1 (6 bases). V gave up 6 bases and J gave up 4 bases, with 18 bases separating them. This CDR3 is 15 amino acids long. Germline V lookup: CDR1 LGHNT, CDR2 FRNRAP. DNA of the CDR3: TGTGCTAGTGGAACCGGACAGAGTGAGAGCTATGGCTACACCTTC. Amino acids: CASGTGQSESYGYTF.

The rearrangement uses TRBV11-2 and TRBJ2-1, with D maybe TRBD2 (6 bases). Trimming cost V 7 bases and J 3 bases, with 13 bases left between them. CDR3 length equals 14 residues. CDR1 is SGHAT, CDR2 FQNNGV, per germline. This chain's CDR3 is CASTPGLYYNEQFF. The CDR3 region has the DNA TGTGCCAGCACGCCGGGACTCTACTACAATGAGCAGTTCTTC.

The gene calls are TRBV5-6 and TRBJ2-5; D is perhaps TRBD1 or TRBD2 (6 bases each). CDR1 and CDR2 from the germline V gene are SGHDT and YYEEEE. The CDR3 consists of 13 residues. Trimming took off 4 bases at V and 1 base at J, with 8 bases between the two ends. CDR3 residues: CASSGGGQETQYF. CDR3 in DNA: TGTGCCAGCAGCGGAGGGGGCCAAGAGACCCAGTACTTC.

V gene TRBV6-4 combines with J gene TRBJ2-1; D possibly uses TRBD1 or TRBD2 (6 bases each). CDR1 is MRHNA and CDR2 is SNTAGT in the germline V gene. This CDR3 is 18 amino acids long. V was clipped by 5 bases and J by 0 bases, with 20 bases between them. CDR3 nucleotides: TGTGCCAGCAGTCGGACGGGAATAGGGGGGAGCTCCTACAATGAGCAGTTCTTC. It is translated as CASSRTGIGGSSYNEQFF.